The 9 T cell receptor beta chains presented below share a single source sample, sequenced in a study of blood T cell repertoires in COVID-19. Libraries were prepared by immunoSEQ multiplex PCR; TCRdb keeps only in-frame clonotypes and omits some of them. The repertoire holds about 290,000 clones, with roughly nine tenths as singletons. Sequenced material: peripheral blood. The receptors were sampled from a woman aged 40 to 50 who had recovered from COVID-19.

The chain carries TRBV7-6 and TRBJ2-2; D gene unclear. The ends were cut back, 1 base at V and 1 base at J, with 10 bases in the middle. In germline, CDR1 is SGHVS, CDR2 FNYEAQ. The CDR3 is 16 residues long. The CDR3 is CASSLEQFLNTGELFF. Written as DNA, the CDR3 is TGTGCCAGCAGCTTAGAACAATTCCTGAACACCGGGGAGCTGTTTTTT.

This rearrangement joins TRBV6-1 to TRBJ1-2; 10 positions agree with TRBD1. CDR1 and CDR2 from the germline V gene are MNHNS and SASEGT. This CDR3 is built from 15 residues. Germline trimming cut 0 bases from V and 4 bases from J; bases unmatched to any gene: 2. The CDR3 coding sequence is TGTGCCAGCAGTGAAGCGACAGGGGGCCCCTATGGCTACACCTTC. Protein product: CASSEATGGPYGYTF.

CDR3 region: CASSSGTPYEQYF. The CDR3 coding sequence is TGTGCCAGCAGTTCAGGGACTCCCTACGAGCAGTACTTC. The rearrangement links TRBV3-1 (or the pseudogene TRBV3-2) to TRBJ2-7, with D possibly being TRBD2 (6 bases). This CDR3 is 13 amino acids long. Germline CDR1 is LGHDT and CDR2 is YNNKEL (reference sequence). Trimming stripped 6 bases from V and 2 bases from J, with 11 bases between.

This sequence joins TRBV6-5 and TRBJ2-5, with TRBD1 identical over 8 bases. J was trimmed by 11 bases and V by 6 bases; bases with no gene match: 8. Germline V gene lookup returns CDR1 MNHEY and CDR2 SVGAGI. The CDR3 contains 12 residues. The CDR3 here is CASSQNRGTQYF. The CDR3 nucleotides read TGTGCCAGCAGCCAAAACAGGGGGACGCAGTACTTC.

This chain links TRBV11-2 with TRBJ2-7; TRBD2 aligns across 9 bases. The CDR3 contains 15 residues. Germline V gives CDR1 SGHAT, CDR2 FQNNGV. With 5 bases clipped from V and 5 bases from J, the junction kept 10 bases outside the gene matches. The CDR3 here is CASSRLAAVRDEQYF. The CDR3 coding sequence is TGTGCCAGCAGCCGACTAGCGGCTGTCCGCGACGAGCAGTACTTC. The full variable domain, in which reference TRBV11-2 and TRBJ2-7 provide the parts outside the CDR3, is EAGVAQSPRYKIIEKRQSVAFWCNPISGHATLYWYQQILGQGPKLLIQFQNNGVVDDSQLPKDRFSAERLKGVDSTLKIQPAKLEDSAVYLCASSRLAAVRDEQYFGPGTRLTVT.

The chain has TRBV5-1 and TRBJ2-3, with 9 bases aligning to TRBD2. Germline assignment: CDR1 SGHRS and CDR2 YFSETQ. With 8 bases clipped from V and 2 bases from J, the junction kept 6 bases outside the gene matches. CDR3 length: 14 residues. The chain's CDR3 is CASFLAGPTDTQYF. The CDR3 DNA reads TGCGCCAGTTTCCTAGCGGGACCCACAGATACGCAGTATTTT.

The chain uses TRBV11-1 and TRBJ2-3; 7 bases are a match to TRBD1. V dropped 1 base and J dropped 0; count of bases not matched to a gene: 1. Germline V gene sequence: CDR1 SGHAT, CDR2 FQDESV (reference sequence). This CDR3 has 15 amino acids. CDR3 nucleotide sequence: TGTGCCAGCAGCTTAGGACAGGGAAGCACAGATACGCAGTATTTT. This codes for CASSLGQGSTDTQYF.

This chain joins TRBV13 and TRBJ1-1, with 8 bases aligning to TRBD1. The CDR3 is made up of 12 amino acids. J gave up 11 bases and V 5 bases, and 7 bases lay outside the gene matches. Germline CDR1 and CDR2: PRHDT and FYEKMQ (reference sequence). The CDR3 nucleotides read TGTGCCAGCAGCCGACAGGGGTGGGAGGCTTTCTTT. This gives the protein CASSRQGWEAFF. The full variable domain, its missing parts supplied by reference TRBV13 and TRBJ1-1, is AAGVIQSPRHLIKEKRETATLKCYPIPRHDTVYWYQQGPGQDPQFLISFYEKMQSDKGSIPDRFSAQQFSDYHSELNMSSLELGDSALYFCASSRQGWEAFFGQGTRLTVV.

The CDR3 spells CASSQITVYRETQYF. The CDR3 DNA reads as TGTGCCAGCAGCCAAATTACGGTATACCGGGAGACCCAGTACTTC. The genes are TRBV3-1 (or the pseudogene TRBV3-2) and TRBJ2-5; D is unresolved. This CDR3 spans 15 amino acids. V lost 2 bases, J lost 5 bases, and 15 bases lay in between. CDR1 and CDR2 from the germline V gene are LGHDT and YNNKEL (reference sequence).